One sample yielded the 23 T cell receptor beta chains listed below, sequenced in a study of cytomegalovirus exposure and HLA in healthy donors. With 60 Vbeta and 13 Jbeta primers, the PCR was carried out. Using immunoSEQ multiplex PCR, the repertoire was profiled, and TCRdb retains in-frame clones only, with some absent. The data show 150,000 to 200,000 clones, with 75% to 85% seen just once and approximately 0.87% held by the top ten. Material for sequencing was PBMCs. The source of these receptors is a girl aged 2 to 9 in good health and CMV-seropositive.

The rearrangement joins TRBV7-3 to TRBJ2-3; 8 bases agree with TRBD2. CDR3 length: 15 residues. Germline CDR1 is SGHTA and CDR2 is FQGTGA. With V trimmed by 5 bases and J by 5 bases, 9 bases remained unmatched. The DNA for the CDR3 is TGTGCCAGCAGCCCTCGAGCGGGAGCTGTAGATACGCAGTATTTT. Its translation is CASSPRAGAVDTQYF. Combining the CDR3 with reference TRBV7-3 and TRBJ2-3 gives the whole variable domain GAGVSQTPSNKVTEKGKYVELRCDPISGHTALYWYRQSLGQGPEFLIYFQGTGAADDSGLPNDRFFAVRPEGSVSTLKIQRTERGDSAVYLCASSPRAGAVDTQYFGPGTRLTVL.

This clone has more than one count but fewer than ten. The CDR3 DNA reads as TGTGCCAGCAGCGCGTCCGGGACTAGCGGCTACAATGAGCAGTTCTTC. Its translation: CASSASGTSGYNEQFF. The rearrangement links TRBV9 to TRBJ2-1; TRBD2 agrees at 11 bases. Germline assignment: CDR1 SGDLS and CDR2 YYNGEE. This CDR3 is 16 amino acids long. V lost 3 bases, J lost 3 bases, and 5 bases stayed unmatched. The entire variable domain, with the rest obtained from reference TRBV9 and TRBJ2-1, is as follows: DSGVTQTPKHLITATGQRVTLRCSPRSGDLSVYWYQQSLDQGLQFLIQYYNGEERAKGNILERFSAQQFPDLHSELNLSSLELGDSALYFCASSASGTSGYNEQFFGPGTRLTVL.

The genes are TRBV2 and TRBJ1-2, with 9 bases identical to TRBD1. The germline CDR1 and CDR2 sequences are SNHLY and FYNNEI. The ends lost 6 bases at V and 3 bases at J; junction bases unmatched: 20. The CDR3 sequence is 19 residues long. CDR3: CASRPPGQGIKGSDYGYTF. In DNA, the CDR3 is TGTGCCAGCAGACCCCCGGGACAGGGTATTAAGGGTTCGGACTATGGCTACACCTTC.

The CDR3: CASSYKPRGSTDTQYF. Here the CDR3 DNA reads TGTGCCAGCAGTTACAAGCCCAGGGGGAGCACAGATACGCAGTATTTT. V is TRBV6-5 and J is TRBJ2-3, with TRBD1 matching over 7 bases. The germline V gene has CDR1 MNHEY and CDR2 SVGAGI. The CDR3 runs to 16 residues. J gave up 0 bases and V 2 bases, and 5 bases lay outside the gene matches.

The rearrangement joins TRBV6-1 to TRBJ2-3, with 8 bases aligning to TRBD2. V shed 10 bases, J shed 2 bases, and the junction held 8 bases outside the gene matches. The CDR3 runs to 14 residues. Looked up from germline, CDR1 is MNHNS and CDR2 is SASEGT. The CDR3 reads CATTAGAFTDTQYF. The CDR3, as DNA: TGTGCCACCACAGCGGGAGCTTTCACAGATACGCAGTATTTT.

The V call is TRBV18, the J call TRBJ1-4; possible D gene TRBD1, 5 bases. V was cut by 0 bases and J by 6 bases, with 14 bases left in between. CDR1 and CDR2 from the germline V gene are KGHSH and LQKENI. The CDR3 consists of 16 residues. The DNA for the CDR3 is TGTGCCAGCTCACCACCGTTAACAGGAAGCCATGAAAAACTGTTTTTT. Protein: CASSPPLTGSHEKLFF.

This clone has a single count. V usage is TRBV23-1 and J usage is TRBJ2-1; D perhaps matches TRBD2 (6 bases). TRBV23-1 is noted as an ORF with a role that remains uncertain. V lost 6 bases and J lost 15, with 30 bases in between. This CDR3 is built from 16 residues. The CDR3 sequence: CASSPERRRREALWFF. CDR3 coding DNA: TGCGCCAGCAGCCCTGAGAGAAGGCGGAGGGAAGCCCTTTGGTTCTTC.

The V and J genes are TRBV6-5 and TRBJ1-5; D uncertain. This CDR3 region has 11 residues. Germline V gives CDR1 MNHEY, CDR2 SVGAGI. V lost 8 bases and J lost 4, with 6 bases in between. CDR3: CASRGNQPQHF. CDR3 sequence (DNA): TGTGCCAGCCGCGGGAATCAGCCCCAGCATTTT.

V usage is TRBV9 and J usage is TRBJ1-2; no clear D. This CDR3 spans 12 amino acids. The V end lost 7 bases, the J end lost 3 bases, and 10 bases lay between the germline ends. The V gene's germline CDR1 is SGDLS and CDR2 YYNGEE. CDR3 loop: CASPSGDYGYTF. CDR3 DNA: TGTGCCAGCCCCTCCGGGGACTATGGCTACACCTTC. Drawing the rest from reference TRBV9 and TRBJ1-2, the complete variable domain is DSGVTQTPKHLITATGQRVTLRCSPRSGDLSVYWYQQSLDQGLQFLIQYYNGEERAKGNILERFSAQQFPDLHSELNLSSLELGDSALYFCASPSGDYGYTFGSGTRLTVV.

V gene TRBV29-1 combines with J gene TRBJ2-1; TRBD2 is a possible D gene (6 bases). Looked up from germline, CDR1 is SQVTM and CDR2 is ANQGSEA. Deletions cut 6 bases from V and 7 bases from J, with 16 bases between. This CDR3 region has 13 residues. CDR3 region: CSVEGLAENEQFF. The CDR3 DNA reads as TGCAGCGTGGAGGGGCTGGCTGAGAATGAGCAGTTCTTC.

V gene TRBV5-1 combines with J gene TRBJ1-1; TRBD1 matches 10 bases. The V segment lost 0 bases and the J segment 0 bases; nucleotides outside the gene matches: 17. Looked up from germline, CDR1 is SGHRS and CDR2 is YFSETQ. This CDR3 region has 21 residues. CDR3 coding DNA: TGCGCCAGCAGCTTGGGGGGTTACCGGGACAGGGGCTTTCTTATGAACACTGAAGCTTTCTTT. Translated, it gives CASSLGGYRDRGFLMNTEAFF.

V and J are TRBV5-1 and TRBJ2-1; 13 nucleotides align to TRBD2. The CDR3 is made up of 19 amino acids. CDR1 and CDR2 (germline): SGHRS, YFSETQ. The V gene end was trimmed by 4 bases and the J gene end by 10 bases; junction bases not matched to a gene: 20. CDR3 sequence (DNA): TGCGCCAGCAGCAGTACGGGACTAGCGGGACCCAAGTCCCCTATCGAGCAGTTCTTC. Translation gives CASSSTGLAGPKSPIEQFF.

The chain couples TRBV28 to TRBJ2-1; 10 nucleotides line up with TRBD2. Germline loops: CDR1 MDHEN, CDR2 SYDVKM. V was clipped by 6 bases and J by 4 bases; unmatched bases: 6. CDR3 length equals 15 residues. The DNA for the CDR3 is TGTGCCAGCAGCTATCTAGCGGGAGAATACAATGAGCAGTTCTTC. This gives the protein CASSYLAGEYNEQFF.

This clone was seen more than once but under ten times. The V call is TRBV4-1, the J call TRBJ1-2; TRBD1 aligns across 10 bases. This CDR3 has 18 amino acids. J gave up 7 bases and V 1 base, and 15 bases lay outside the gene matches. The germline V gene encodes CDR1 MGHRA and CDR2 YSYEKL. CDR3 protein: CASSQVGDRGRPKGGYTF. The DNA for the CDR3 is TGCGCCAGCAGCCAAGTCGGGGACAGGGGTAGGCCGAAAGGTGGCTACACCTTC.

The J gene is TRBJ1-1, the V gene TRBV28, with 10 bases aligning to TRBD1. V dropped 5 bases and J dropped 6; count of bases not matched to a gene: 9. Germline CDR1 MDHEN, CDR2 SYDVKM. This CDR3 region has 15 residues. CDR3 in DNA: TGTGCCAGCAGTGATCCGGGACAGGGGAGACCTGAAGCTTTCTTT. Encoded protein: CASSDPGQGRPEAFF. The complete variable domain, with remaining parts taken from reference TRBV28 and TRBJ1-1, reads DVKVTQSSRYLVKRTGEKVFLECVQDMDHENMFWYRQDPGLGLRLIYFSYDVKMKEKGDIPEGYSVSREKKERFSLILESASTNQTSMYLCASSDPGQGRPEAFFGQGTRLTVV.

The rearrangement links TRBV7-3 to TRBJ2-3; no clear D gene. Per the germline V gene, CDR1 is SGHTA and CDR2 is FQGTGA. Deletions cut 3 bases from V and 0 bases from J, with 13 bases between. This CDR3 comprises 16 residues. CDR3 residues: CASSFYGLTSTDTQYF. The CDR3 nucleotides are TGTGCCAGCAGCTTCTATGGGCTTACTAGCACAGATACGCAGTATTTT.

This clone has just one count. The chain joins TRBV5-1 to TRBJ2-6; TRBD2 is a possible D gene (5 bases). The CDR3 covers 19 residues. V was clipped by 2 bases and J by 2 bases, with 20 bases between them. CDR1 and CDR2 from the germline V gene are SGHRS and YFSETQ. This chain's CDR3 is CASSFLVGVVGAGANVLTF. The CDR3, as DNA: TGCGCCAGCAGCTTTTTGGTCGGGGTGGTTGGGGCTGGGGCCAACGTCCTGACTTTC.

The chain links TRBV4-1 to TRBJ1-4; TRBD1 is a possible D gene (6 bases). Germline V gene data show CDR1 as MGHRA and CDR2 as YSYEKL. The CDR3 sequence is 16 residues long. Trimming pared 4 bases from V and 5 bases from J, leaving 17 bases between. The CDR3 loop reads CASSPTSITGNEKLFF. CDR3 nucleotides: TGCGCCAGCAGCCCGACCAGCATTACAGGGAATGAAAAACTGTTTTTT.

The chain is built from TRBV10-2 and TRBJ1-5; no definite D call. This CDR3 region has 12 residues. Germline-derived CDR1 and CDR2 are WSHSY and SAAADI. Trimming left V 8 bases short and J 5 bases short, with 10 bases between. This CDR3 is CASVPEDQPQHF. CDR3 coding DNA: TGCGCCAGCGTTCCGGAGGATCAGCCCCAGCATTTT.

The J gene is TRBJ2-1, the V gene TRBV27; D is possibly TRBD2 (6 bases). V was cut by 3 bases and J by 0 bases, with 12 bases left in between. Germline V CDR1 and CDR2: MNHEY, SMNVEV (reference sequence). The CDR3 consists of 16 residues. In nucleotides, the CDR3 is TGTGCCAGCAGTTTCGCGGGGCAAAACTCCTACAATGAGCAGTTCTTC. This encodes CASSFAGQNSYNEQFF.

As for this clone: One junction end does not reproduce the germline sequence, and a read error may be involved. The gene calls are TRBV4-2 and TRBJ2-1; 10 nucleotides line up with TRBD2. The CDR3 length is 15 residues. Germline V CDR1 and CDR2: LGHNA, YNFKEQ. The CDR3 region is CAGSQDRGTSAEKFF. CDR3 nucleotide sequence: TGTGCCGGCAGCCAAGATCGTGGGACTAGCGCGGAAAAGTTCTTC.

A few counts support this clone. The rearrangement joins TRBV14 to TRBJ1-5, with 9 bases identical to TRBD1. CDR3 length: 16 amino acids. Trimming took 3 bases from V and 5 from J; bases not matched to a gene: 8. CDR1 SGHDN and CDR2 FVKESK come from the germline V gene. CDR3 residues: CASSQELWTGDQPQHF. In nucleotides, the CDR3 is TGTGCCAGCAGCCAGGAATTGTGGACAGGGGATCAGCCCCAGCATTTT.

This clone was observed a few times. The chain uses TRBV5-1 and TRBJ2-3; tentatively, D is TRBD2 (6 bases). Germline loops: CDR1 SGHRS, CDR2 YFSETQ. With 2 bases removed from V and 1 base from J, the gap between germline ends came to 20 bases. The CDR3 has 18 residues. CDR3 DNA sequence: TGCGCCAGCAGCTTTAATAATGGCGGGGATGTCGGCACAGATACGCAGTATTTT. It codes for CASSFNNGGDVGTDTQYF.